These 31 T cell receptor beta chains share one sample of origin, sequenced in a study of T cell repertoires in cytomegalovirus infection. One entry per CDR3 protein, called by TCRdb with MiXCR from the reads. Among 150,000 to 200,000 distinct CDR3 sequences listed, roughly 28% were seen once. Material for sequencing was PBMCs. The receptors were gathered from a human donor in good health (CMV status not recorded). Some clones in this sample may be carry-over from other donors' samples.

J is TRBJ2-3 and V is TRBV7-6, with 8 bases matching TRBD1. The CDR3 runs to 16 residues. CDR1 is SGHVS, CDR2 FNYEAQ, per germline. V was clipped by 5 bases and J by 1 base; unmatched bases: 8. The CDR3 protein is CASSPGQGFGTDTQYF. The CDR3 DNA follows: TGTGCCAGCAGCCCCGGACAGGGTTTTGGCACAGATACGCAGTATTTT.

This clonotype has a handful of counts. The V and J genes are TRBV19 and TRBJ1-2; 9 bases fit TRBD1. V was clipped by 9 bases and J by 0 bases; unmatched bases: 11. CDR3 length equals 16 residues. Germline lookup yields CDR1 LNHDA and CDR2 SQIVND (reference sequence). The CDR3 DNA reads TGTGCCAGCGCCCCGGGACAGGGACCAACTAACTATGGCTACACCTTC. It translates to CASAPGQGPTNYGYTF.

The gene calls are TRBV19 and TRBJ2-1; the match to TRBD2 covers 8 bases. This CDR3 contains 16 residues. V lost 5 bases and J lost 3; bases outside the gene matches: 9. CDR1 is LNHDA and CDR2 is SQIVND in the germline V gene (reference sequence). The CDR3 sequence is CASSLSGALDYNEQFF. The CDR3 nucleotides read TGTGCCAGTAGTCTTAGCGGGGCGCTAGACTACAATGAGCAGTTCTTC.

The chain recombines TRBV2 with TRBJ2-7, with D perhaps TRBD1 or TRBD2 (6 bases each). Trimming removed 5 bases at V and 5 bases at J, with 19 bases between. CDR3 size: 15 residues. Germline-derived CDR1 and CDR2 are SNHLY and FYNNEI. This chain's CDR3 is CASSLSGAGRDEQYF. In DNA, the CDR3 is TGTGCCAGCAGTTTATCGGGGGCGGGAAGGGACGAGCAGTACTTC. The full variable domain, its missing parts supplied by reference TRBV2 and TRBJ2-7, is EPEVTQTPSHQVTQMGQEVILRCVPISNHLYFYWYRQILGQKVEFLVSFYNNEISEKSEIFDDQFSVERPDGSNFTLKIRSTKLEDSAMYFCASSLSGAGRDEQYFGPGTRLTVT.

The genes are TRBV27 and TRBJ2-5; the D gene could be TRBD1 or TRBD2 (7 bases each). CDR1 is MNHEY and CDR2 is SMNVEV in the germline V gene (reference sequence). V lost 7 bases and J 4 bases, leaving 19 bases between the germline ends. The length of the CDR3 is 15 residues. This chain's CDR3 is CASTSDRRGLETQYF. The CDR3 DNA follows: TGTGCCAGCACCTCGGACAGGCGGGGGTTAGAGACCCAGTACTTC.

The CDR3 reads CASSFQGSNQPQHF. CDR3 coding DNA: TGTGCCAGCAGCTTTCAGGGAAGCAATCAGCCCCAGCATTTT. This chain joins TRBV7-2 and TRBJ1-5; TRBD1 is a possible D gene (5 bases). V shed 3 bases and J shed 1 base, with 7 bases lying between them. Looked up from germline, CDR1 is SGHTA and CDR2 is FQGNSA. The CDR3 length is 14 residues.

This clonotype was found a few times. V and J are TRBV11-2 and TRBJ2-3, with 8 bases that match TRBD1. The V segment lost 5 bases and the J segment 2 bases; nucleotides outside the gene matches: 6. CDR3 size: 15 residues. Germline V gene sequence: CDR1 SGHAT, CDR2 FQNNGV. The CDR3 nucleotides read TGTGCCAGCAGCCGGGGACAGGCTAACACAGATACGCAGTATTTT. This encodes CASSRGQANTDTQYF. Supplemented by reference TRBV11-2 and TRBJ2-3, the full variable domain reads EAGVAQSPRYKIIEKRQSVAFWCNPISGHATLYWYQQILGQGPKLLIQFQNNGVVDDSQLPKDRFSAERLKGVDSTLKIQPAKLEDSAVYLCASSRGQANTDTQYFGPGTRLTVL.

This chain uses TRBV29-1 with TRBJ2-5; 10 nucleotides agree with TRBD1. Germline V CDR1 and CDR2: SQVTM, ANQGSEA. The CDR3 covers 12 residues. The trim removed 4 bases at V and 5 bases at J, leaving 1 base unmatched. The CDR3: CSVAGQGETQYF. In DNA form, the CDR3 reads TGCAGCGTTGCGGGACAGGGGGAGACCCAGTACTTC.

This clonotype was recorded a few times. The V gene is TRBV10-3, the J gene TRBJ1-3; 8 bases are a match to TRBD1. The CDR3 spans 14 residues. V lost 10 bases and J lost 4; bases outside the gene matches: 9. Germline V gene sequence: CDR1 ENHRY, CDR2 SYGVKD. The CDR3 DNA reads TGTGCCACTAACAGCAGGACAGGGGGAAACACCATATATTTT. It encodes CATNSRTGGNTIYF.

This clonotype was found a few times. CDR3 residues: CASSGPPDNSPLHF. The CDR3 region has the DNA TGTGCCAGTTCAGGGCCCCCTGATAATTCACCCCTCCACTTT. The chain couples TRBV28 to TRBJ1-6, with D perhaps TRBD1 (5 bases). Germline values: CDR1 MDHEN, CDR2 SYDVKM. V lost 9 bases and J lost 5, with 14 bases in between. The CDR3 runs 14 residues. Based on the CDR3 plus reference TRBV28 and TRBJ1-6, the full variable domain is DVKVTQSSRYLVKRTGEKVFLECVQDMDHENMFWYRQDPGLGLRLIYFSYDVKMKEKGDIPEGYSVSREKKERFSLILESASTNQTSMYLCASSGPPDNSPLHFGNGTRLTVT.

The chain couples TRBV5-1 to TRBJ2-7; D perhaps matches TRBD2 (5 bases). Trimming removed 4 bases at V and 1 base at J, with 18 bases between. The germline V gene has CDR1 SGHRS and CDR2 YFSETQ. The CDR3 runs 16 residues. The CDR3 here is CASSPGLIESSYEQYF. CDR3 nucleotide sequence: TGCGCCAGCAGCCCGGGATTGATCGAGTCTTCCTACGAGCAGTACTTC. The whole variable domain, filled in from reference TRBV5-1 and TRBJ2-7, reads KAGVTQTPRYLIKTRGQQVTLSCSPISGHRSVSWYQQTPGQGLQFLFEYFSETQRNKGNFPGRFSGRQFSNSRSEMNVSTLELGDSALYLCASSPGLIESSYEQYFGPGTRLTVT.

The chain is built from TRBV7-6 and TRBJ1-2; 7 bases map to TRBD1. Per germline, CDR1 SGHVS and CDR2 FNYEAQ. The CDR3 totals 13 residues. Trimming at V came to 4 bases and at J to 6 bases, leaving 5 bases not matched to a gene. The CDR3 is CASSSWGTDGYTF. The CDR3 DNA reads TGTGCCAGCAGCTCATGGGGGACAGATGGCTACACCTTC.

This clonotype was detected once. This rearrangement joins TRBV7-3 to TRBJ2-5; possibly TRBD1 for D (5 bases). CDR1 SGHTA and CDR2 FQGTGA come from the germline V gene. V was cut by 4 bases and J by 4 bases, with 10 bases left in between. The CDR3 sequence is 13 residues long. The CDR3 spells CASSSTRVETQYF. CDR3 nucleotides: TGTGCCAGCAGCTCCACCAGGGTAGAGACCCAGTACTTC.

This clonotype has more than one count but fewer than ten. The gene calls are TRBV5-4 and TRBJ1-1; D is ambiguous. Deletions cut 0 bases from V and 0 bases from J, with 6 bases between. The CDR3 totals 14 residues. Germline values: CDR1 SGHNT, CDR2 YYREEE (reference sequence). The CDR3 region has the DNA TGTGCCAGCAGCTTGGAGCAGGTGAACACTGAAGCTTTCTTT. As protein: CASSLEQVNTEAFF.

This clonotype was found a few times. The J gene is TRBJ1-1, the V gene TRBV4-2, with D possibly TRBD1 on 5 matching bases. Per the germline V gene, CDR1 is LGHNA and CDR2 is YNFKEQ. V shed 4 bases and J shed 0 bases, with 15 bases lying between them. The CDR3 is 16 amino acids. This chain's CDR3 is CASSPRAGRMNTEAFF. In DNA form, the CDR3 reads TGTGCCAGCAGCCCCCGAGCGGGACGTATGAACACTGAAGCTTTCTTT.

This clonotype showed up just a few times. V usage is TRBV7-3 and J usage is TRBJ1-1; possible D gene TRBD1, 5 bases. Trimming cost V 7 bases and J 0 bases, with 12 bases left between them. The CDR3 is made up of 14 amino acids. Per the germline V gene, CDR1 is SGHTA and CDR2 is FQGTGA. The CDR3: CASTFEGMNTEAFF. CDR3 nucleotide sequence: TGTGCCAGCACGTTCGAGGGGATGAACACTGAAGCTTTCTTT.

This clonotype was seen repeatedly, ten times or more. The J gene is TRBJ1-2, the V gene TRBV7-2; D is unclear. With 3 bases removed from V and 5 bases from J, the gap between germline ends came to 10 bases. The V gene's germline CDR1 is SGHTA and CDR2 FQGNSA. The CDR3 contains 13 residues. CDR3 sequence: CASSFLDAYGYTF. Here the CDR3 DNA reads TGTGCCAGCAGCTTTCTGGATGCTTATGGCTACACCTTC.

The chain has TRBV7-9 and TRBJ2-1, with D possibly matching TRBD1 (6 bases). The CDR3 totals 12 residues. Germline CDR1 is SEHNR and CDR2 is FQNEAQ (reference sequence). Trimming pared 1 base from V and 9 bases from J, leaving 7 bases between. The CDR3 DNA follows: TGTGCCAGCAGCTTAGAAGGGGGTGAGCAGTTCTTC. This encodes CASSLEGGEQFF.

The V gene is TRBV4-1, the J gene TRBJ1-2; the match to TRBD1 covers 10 bases. The CDR3 spans 14 residues. The germline gives CDR1 MGHRA, CDR2 YSYEKL. V dropped 4 bases and J dropped 4; count of bases not matched to a gene: 3. CDR3 region: CASSPGQGGYGYTF. CDR3 bases: TGCGCCAGCAGCCCTGGACAGGGGGGCTATGGCTACACCTTC.

This clonotype turned up a few times. The chain has TRBV4-2 and TRBJ2-7; D is possibly TRBD1 (6 bases). Per germline, CDR1 LGHNA and CDR2 YNFKEQ. V dropped 4 bases and J dropped 1 base, with 14 bases sitting between them. The CDR3 length is 15 residues. CDR3 sequence reads: CASSLAQGPSYEQYF. For the CDR3, the DNA is TGTGCCAGCAGCCTCGCTCAGGGGCCTTCCTACGAGCAGTACTTC.

The chain combines TRBV7-2 with TRBJ1-5; TRBD1 matches 7 bases. The CDR3 is 14 amino acids. The trim removed 4 bases at V and 1 base at J, leaving 1 base unmatched. Germline values: CDR1 SGHTA, CDR2 FQGNSA. The DNA of the CDR3 is TGTGCCAGCAGCTGGGGACAGAGCAATCAGCCCCAGCATTTT. It translates to CASSWGQSNQPQHF.

This clonotype appeared many times. The rearrangement links TRBV7-2 to TRBJ1-5; D gene ambiguous. CDR1 and CDR2 from the germline V gene are SGHTA and FQGNSA. With 1 base removed from V and 4 bases from J, the gap between germline ends came to 11 bases. CDR3 size: 15 residues. CDR3 DNA: TGTGCCAGCAGCTTAGGGGCATCGGTTAATCAGCCCCAGCATTTT. Translating gives CASSLGASVNQPQHF. Filled out from reference TRBV7-2 and TRBJ1-5, the complete variable domain reads GAGVSQSPSNKVTEKGKDVELRCDPISGHTALYWYRQSLGQGLEFLIYFQGNSAPDKSGLPSDRFSAERTGGSVSTLTIQRTQQEDSAVYLCASSLGASVNQPQHFGDGTRLSIL.

This clonotype was seen a handful of times. This rearrangement joins TRBV7-8 to TRBJ2-1; 15 bases fit TRBD2. Germline V CDR1 and CDR2: SGHVS, FQNEAQ. V shed 3 bases and J 0 bases; nucleotides not matched to a gene: 3. CDR3 length: 18 residues. The CDR3 spells CASSFGLAGGPSYNEQFF. CDR3 bases: TGTGCCAGCAGCTTCGGACTAGCGGGGGGGCCCTCCTACAATGAGCAGTTCTTC.

This chain links TRBV7-2 with TRBJ2-7; D unresolved. This CDR3 spans 14 amino acids. Germline CDR1 SGHTA, CDR2 FQGNSA. V lost 4 bases to trimming and J lost 3 bases, with 13 bases between them. The CDR3 region is CASSWVRVGYEQYF. DNA for the CDR3: TGTGCCAGCAGCTGGGTTAGGGTTGGCTACGAGCAGTACTTC.

The CDR3 nucleotides are TGTGCCAGCAGTTCCGCGACAGGGGGGGATGACACTGAAGCTTTCTTT. Its translation: CASSSATGGDDTEAFF. This chain connects TRBV6-1 to TRBJ1-1, with TRBD1 matching 9 bases. V trimming: 5 bases; J trimming: 3 bases; junction bases outside the gene matches: 10. The CDR3 is 16 residues long. Germline V gene lookup returns CDR1 MNHNS and CDR2 SASEGT.

This clonotype was seen more than once but under ten times. The CDR3 nucleotides are TGTGCCAGCAGTTGGAGGCCTTCCGGTGGCTACACCTTC. Its translation is CASSWRPSGGYTF. The rearrangement links TRBV6-2 or TRBV6-3 to TRBJ1-2; D remains unclear. The CDR3 length is 13 residues. V gave up 4 bases and J gave up 7 bases, with 13 bases separating them. Germline CDR1 MNHEY, CDR2 SVGEGT.

The V call is TRBV29-1, the J call TRBJ2-5, with 7 bases matching TRBD1. The germline V gene encodes CDR1 SQVTM and CDR2 ANQGSEA. The CDR3 runs 13 residues. Unmatched junction bases numbered 5, after V lost 3 bases and J lost 4 bases. CDR3 DNA sequence: TGCAGCGTTGACGACAGGGAACGAGAGACCCAGTACTTC. Translation gives CSVDDRERETQYF.

This clonotype was found a few times. The V call is TRBV7-6, the J call TRBJ2-1; 14 positions match TRBD2. The CDR3 has 18 amino acids. The germline V gene has CDR1 SGHVS and CDR2 FNYEAQ. V shed 3 bases, J shed 0 bases, and the junction held 4 bases outside the gene matches. The chain's CDR3 is CASSLTSGGAGSYNEQFF. CDR3 bases: TGTGCCAGCAGCTTGACTAGCGGGGGGGCCGGCTCCTACAATGAGCAGTTCTTC.

This chain joins TRBV12-3 or TRBV12-4 and TRBJ1-1; 7 bases align to TRBD1. Trimming removed 2 bases from V and 3 bases from J; junction bases left unmatched: 9. The CDR3 extends over 16 amino acids. The CDR3 loop is CASSLSRMQGDTEAFF. The CDR3 DNA is TGTGCCAGCAGTTTATCCAGGATGCAGGGGGACACTGAAGCTTTCTTT.

V and J are TRBV7-9 and TRBJ1-1; perhaps TRBD1 as D (6 bases). The length of the CDR3 is 13 residues. With 5 bases removed from V and 5 bases from J, the gap between germline ends came to 12 bases. CDR1 and CDR2 from the germline V gene are SEHNR and FQNEAQ (reference sequence). The CDR3 sequence: CASSHPQGTEAFF. The CDR3 DNA follows: TGTGCCAGCAGCCACCCTCAGGGGACTGAAGCTTTCTTT.

This clonotype was seen a few times. This sequence joins TRBV20-1 and TRBJ1-1; 10 nucleotides line up with TRBD1. The trim removed 3 bases at V and 6 bases at J, leaving 1 base unmatched. Germline values: CDR1 DFQATT, CDR2 SNEGSKA (reference sequence). The CDR3 loop spans 12 amino acids. CDR3 protein: CSARTGGSEAFF. CDR3 DNA sequence: TGCAGTGCTAGGACAGGGGGCTCTGAAGCTTTCTTT.